The 31 T cell receptor beta chains in this list originate from one sample, sequenced in a study of CD8 T cells in ankylosing spondylitis. TCRdb re-called the 5' RACE reads with MiXCR, one entry per CDR3 protein. This table holds more than 650,000 distinct CDR3 sequences, roughly 12% found once. Study-level results: In ankylosing spondylitis blood, a motif of seven to nine highly homologous TCR beta variants appeared characteristic.

Their recognized antigens are unknown. The sequencing sample was made of blood, either unsorted or a sorted T cell fraction (not recorded which). All receptors come from a male donor with ankylosing spondylitis.

This clonotype occurred a few times. This chain uses TRBV7-2 with TRBJ1-5, with 7 bases fitting TRBD1. Losses at the gene ends were 3 bases for V and 6 bases for J; bases not matched to a gene: 5. The CDR3 has 14 amino acids. Germline loops: CDR1 SGHTA, CDR2 FQGNSA. The DNA of the CDR3 is TGTGCCAGCAGCTTCACAGGGGAGGGTCAGCCCCAGCATTTT. Residues: CASSFTGEGQPQHF.

A few counts support this clonotype. V usage is TRBV28 and J usage is TRBJ2-7, with D tentatively TRBD1 or TRBD2 (5 bases each). Germline CDR1 reads MDHEN; CDR2 reads SYDVKM. The germline V and J ends were trimmed by 6 bases and 0 bases, with 9 bases remaining between them. The CDR3 spans 13 residues. The CDR3 DNA follows: TGTGCCAGCAGGGGGGAGAGCTCCTACGAGCAGTACTTC. Amino acid sequence: CASRGESSYEQYF.

This clonotype has just a few counts. The chain combines TRBV12-3 or TRBV12-4 with TRBJ2-5; D may be TRBD1 (6 bases). The CDR3 covers 18 residues. Trimming pared 2 bases from V and 4 bases from J, leaving 23 bases between. CDR3 nucleotide sequence: TGTGCCAGCAGTTTATGGCGTCAGGGGAAGCGGCTGCGAGAGACCCAGTACTTC. Amino acids: CASSLWRQGKRLRETQYF.

This clonotype was detected a few times. CDR3 residues: CASSQRQDEAGRVYEQYF. Written as DNA, the CDR3 is TGTGCCAGCAGCCAAAGGCAGGATGAGGCGGGACGGGTCTACGAGCAGTACTTC. The chain employs TRBV4-2 and TRBJ2-7; TRBD2 is a possible D gene (6 bases). The CDR3 spans 18 residues. Germline V gene lookup returns CDR1 LGHNA and CDR2 YNFKEQ. Trimming cost V 2 bases and J 3 bases, with 23 bases left between them.

CDR3 region: CSETSPTGDLQETQYF. CDR3 DNA sequence: TGCAGCGAGACGTCCCCGACAGGGGACCTCCAAGAGACCCAGTACTTC. The rearrangement links TRBV20-1 to TRBJ2-5; TRBD1 matches 8 bases. CDR1 and CDR2 from the germline V gene are DFQATT and SNEGSKA (reference sequence). The CDR3 length is 16 residues.

This clonotype was detected many times. This CDR3 reads CASSSYSTTEAFF. The DNA of the CDR3 is TGTGCCAGCAGTTCATACAGTACTACTGAAGCTTTCTTT. The V and J genes are TRBV6-5 and TRBJ1-1; D is ambiguous. The CDR3 runs 13 residues. The V gene lost 4 bases and the J gene lost 5 bases, with 11 bases spanning the gap. Germline CDR1 and CDR2: MNHEY and SVGAGI.

The chain recombines TRBV9 with TRBJ2-6; 9 nucleotides match TRBD1. The germline CDR1 and CDR2 sequences are SGDLS and YYNGEE. CDR3 size: 19 residues. V lost 2 bases, J lost 0 bases, and 9 bases stayed unmatched. The CDR3 sequence is CASSVDPGTGFSGANVLTF. The CDR3, as DNA: TGTGCCAGCAGCGTTGATCCCGGGACAGGGTTCTCTGGGGCCAACGTCCTGACTTTC.

This clonotype occurred a few times. This chain joins TRBV3-1 and TRBJ2-2, with 10 positions matching TRBD1. This CDR3 is built from 16 residues. Germline CDR1 reads LGHDT; CDR2 reads YNNKEL (reference sequence). V was pared by 4 bases and J by 4 bases, with 6 bases of the junction left unmatched. CDR3 sequence (DNA): TGTGCCAGCAGCCGACTCCGGGACAGGGGCACCGGGGAGCTGTTTTTT. Amino acid sequence: CASSRLRDRGTGELFF.

In this sample, this clonotype turned up many times. The junction departs from germline at one end; a sequencing error may be responsible. The rearrangement joins TRBV5-1 to TRBJ2-3; no clear D. Germline V CDR1 and CDR2: SGHRS, YFSETQ. This CDR3 region has 13 residues. The chain's CDR3 is CASSLGSTDTQYF. In nucleotides, the CDR3 is TGTGCCAGCAGCTTAGGCAGCACAGATACGCAGTATTTT.

CDR3 nucleotides: TGTGCCAGCAGCACCTCGTTGGGGTCGGGAGAGACCCAGTACTTC. Encoded protein: CASSTSLGSGETQYF. This sequence joins TRBV7-9 and TRBJ2-5; D is undetermined. In germline, CDR1 is SEHNR, CDR2 FQNEAQ (reference sequence). This CDR3 is built from 15 residues. The V and J ends lost 5 bases and 4 bases respectively, with 17 bases between them.

The chain recombines TRBV6-5 with TRBJ2-2; TRBD1 agrees at 7 bases. V trimming: 3 bases; J trimming: 7 bases; junction bases outside the gene matches: 17. Germline V CDR1 and CDR2: MNHEY, SVGAGI. The CDR3 extends over 18 amino acids. The CDR3 DNA reads as TGTGCCAGCAGTTATTCAGCTGGGGACAGCAGATACAGCGGGGAGCTGTTTTTT. Protein sequence: CASSYSAGDSRYSGELFF.

This clonotype occurred many times. The rearrangement joins TRBV20-1 to TRBJ2-1; D perhaps matches TRBD2 (7 bases). Germline lookup yields CDR1 DFQATT and CDR2 SNEGSKA (reference sequence). The CDR3 is made up of 16 amino acids. V was pared by 6 bases and J by 6 bases, with 24 bases between. The CDR3 is CSAGISGGRGTNEQFF. The CDR3 nucleotides read TGCAGTGCCGGCATTTCTGGGGGGAGGGGGACCAATGAGCAGTTCTTC.

The table lists this clonotype with a few counts. CDR3 in amino acids: CASSLSFRRVSYGYTF. The CDR3 DNA sequence: TGTGCCAGCAGTTTGTCTTTTAGGAGGGTGTCCTATGGCTACACCTTC. The chain links TRBV28 to TRBJ1-2, with D unclear. Trimming removed 3 bases from V and 4 bases from J, with 18 bases in between. CDR3 size: 16 residues. CDR1 and CDR2 from the germline V gene are MDHEN and SYDVKM.

CDR3 DNA sequence: TGTGCCAGCAGAGGACTAGCGGGGGGGACGAACACCGGGGAGCTGTTTTTT. This gives the protein CASRGLAGGTNTGELFF. This sequence joins TRBV27 and TRBJ2-2; 15 bases are shared with TRBD2. Germline V gives CDR1 MNHEY, CDR2 SMNVEV (reference sequence). The CDR3 has 17 amino acids. V trimming: 6 bases; J trimming: 0 bases; junction bases outside the gene matches: 2.

This chain uses TRBV20-1 with TRBJ2-7; 14 nucleotides match TRBD2. Germline-derived CDR1 and CDR2 are DFQATT and SNEGSKA (reference sequence). There are 16 residues in the CDR3. Trimming at V came to 7 bases and at J to 0 bases, leaving 8 bases not matched to a gene. The CDR3 reads CSVRLAGGRSSYEQYF. The CDR3 DNA reads TGCAGTGTGCGACTAGCGGGAGGGAGGAGCTCCTACGAGCAGTACTTC.

The chain uses TRBV12-3 or TRBV12-4 and TRBJ2-5; 10 nucleotides agree with TRBD2. The CDR3 contains 18 residues. Trimming took 0 bases from V and 0 from J; bases not matched to a gene: 7. The CDR3 DNA reads as TGTGCCAGCAGTTTAGCGCTAGCGGGGGCCAGGTACCAAGAGACCCAGTACTTC. It codes for CASSLALAGARYQETQYF.

This clonotype was picked up a small number of times. V gene TRBV4-2 combines with J gene TRBJ2-6; perhaps TRBD1 as D (6 bases). The CDR3 sequence is 19 residues long. The germline V gene has CDR1 LGHNA and CDR2 YNFKEQ. V was trimmed by 4 bases and J by 0 bases, leaving 19 bases between them. The CDR3 bases are TGTGCCAGCAGCCGCAACACAAACACAGGGACCTCTGGGGCCAACGTCCTGACTTTC. Its translation: CASSRNTNTGTSGANVLTF.

This clonotype came up many times. The chain carries TRBV4-1 and TRBJ1-2; 9 positions match TRBD1. V lost 0 bases and J lost 2; bases outside the gene matches: 1. The CDR3 totals 15 residues. CDR1 and CDR2 from the germline V gene are MGHRA and YSYEKL. In DNA, the CDR3 is TGCGCCAGCAGCCAAGATGGGACAGGGAACTATGGCTACACCTTC. Residues: CASSQDGTGNYGYTF.

The chain carries TRBV7-2 and TRBJ1-2; D gene uncertain. The V gene lost 5 bases and the J gene lost 8 bases, with 12 bases spanning the gap. The CDR3 contains 12 residues. Germline CDR1 and CDR2: SGHTA and FQGNSA. The CDR3 bases are TGTGCCAGCAGCCGGACCGGAAGGGGCTACACCTTC. Protein sequence: CASSRTGRGYTF.

CDR3 region: CASSQGVMPYEQYF. The CDR3 DNA follows: TGTGCCAGCAGCCAAGGAGTGATGCCCTACGAGCAGTACTTC. J is TRBJ2-7 and V is TRBV4-2, with D hard to call. V lost 1 base, J lost 2 bases, and 9 bases lay in between. The CDR3 totals 14 residues. From germline, CDR1 is LGHNA and CDR2 YNFKEQ.

The chain employs TRBV20-1 and TRBJ2-3; D is undetermined. The germline V gene encodes CDR1 DFQATT and CDR2 SNEGSKA (reference sequence). With 5 bases removed from V and 3 bases from J, the gap between germline ends came to 12 bases. The CDR3 contains 13 residues. CDR3 nucleotides: TGCAGTGCTGTCCGGAAGGTAACAGATACGCAGTATTTT. This codes for CSAVRKVTDTQYF.

This clonotype was seen a handful of times. The V call is TRBV5-1, the J call TRBJ2-1; 7 bases are a match to TRBD1. Losses at the gene ends were 4 bases for V and 6 bases for J; bases not matched to a gene: 10. CDR1 and CDR2 from the germline V gene are SGHRS and YFSETQ. The CDR3 has 15 amino acids. The CDR3: CASSLTGNLINEQFF. In nucleotides, the CDR3 is TGCGCCAGCAGCCTGACAGGGAATCTAATCAATGAGCAGTTCTTC.

The chain employs TRBV5-1 and TRBJ2-1; 12 bases align to TRBD2. Germline V lookup: CDR1 SGHRS, CDR2 YFSETQ. Trimming removed 2 bases from V and 10 bases from J; junction bases left unmatched: 10. CDR3 length: 16 amino acids. DNA of the CDR3: TGCGCCAGCAGCTTCCTAGCGGGAGGGCCCCAGAGGGAGCAGTTCTTC. Amino acid sequence: CASSFLAGGPQREQFF.

Of note for this clonotype: Because the CDR3 is missing its conserved closing phenylalanine or tryptophan, this is likely a read error. The chain carries TRBV20-1 and TRBJ2-4; possible D gene TRBD1, 6 bases. The CDR3 spans 13 residues. The V gene's germline CDR1 is DFQATT and CDR2 SNEGSKA (reference sequence). V lost 6 bases to trimming and J lost 0 bases, with 9 bases between them. The CDR3 DNA reads as TGCAGTGCCAGGACAGTAGCCAAAAACATTCAGTACATC. Amino acid sequence: CSARTVAKNIQYI.

A few counts support this clonotype. The V gene is TRBV6-2 or TRBV6-3, the J gene TRBJ1-5, with 9 bases identical to TRBD1. Per germline, CDR1 MNHEY and CDR2 SVGEGT. V was pared by 0 bases and J by 3 bases, with 3 bases of the junction left unmatched. This CDR3 is 16 amino acids long. As DNA, the CDR3 is TGTGCCAGCAGTTACTCCCGGGACAGGGACAATCAGCCCCAGCATTTT. Residues: CASSYSRDRDNQPQHF.

This clonotype was found many times. This chain links TRBV20-1 with TRBJ2-5; D is ambiguous. The CDR3 spans 14 residues. CDR1 and CDR2 from the germline V gene are DFQATT and SNEGSKA (reference sequence). Trimming removed 2 bases from V and 2 bases from J, with 12 bases in between. The CDR3 sequence is CSARSGQGQETQYF. CDR3 nucleotides: TGCAGTGCTAGATCGGGCCAAGGGCAAGAGACCCAGTACTTC.

This clonotype was seen repeatedly, ten times or more. V is TRBV7-2 and J is TRBJ1-1; 8 bases fit TRBD1. J was trimmed by 5 bases and V by 6 bases; bases with no gene match: 5. This CDR3 has 13 residues. Germline V gene lookup returns CDR1 SGHTA and CDR2 FQGNSA. DNA for the CDR3: TGTGCCAGCAGTTTCGACAGGGGAACTGAAGCTTTCTTT. It codes for CASSFDRGTEAFF.

The sample holds one count of this clonotype. The chain joins TRBV6-1 to TRBJ2-3; D is unclear. CDR3 length equals 13 residues. V was trimmed by 7 bases and J by 0 bases, leaving 8 bases between them. Germline assignment: CDR1 MNHNS and CDR2 SASEGT. Here the CDR3 DNA reads TGTGCCAGCACCCAGAAGAGCACAGATACGCAGTATTTT. Residues: CASTQKSTDTQYF.

The chain couples TRBV11-3 to TRBJ2-1; D not resolved. Trimming took off 5 bases at V and 6 bases at J, with 11 bases between the two ends. The CDR3 is 13 residues long. The germline gives CDR1 SGHNT, CDR2 YENEEA. The CDR3 loop is CASSKHRRNEQFF. The DNA for the CDR3 is TGTGCCAGCAGCAAACACCGGCGCAATGAGCAGTTCTTC.

The table lists this clonotype with a few counts. This rearrangement joins TRBV28 to TRBJ1-1; no firm D call. Trimming removed 4 bases from V and 0 bases from J, with 6 bases in between. CDR1 MDHEN and CDR2 SYDVKM come from the germline V gene. The length of the CDR3 is 13 residues. DNA of the CDR3: TGTGCCAGCAGTTGGCCGATGAACACTGAAGCTTTCTTT. This codes for CASSWPMNTEAFF.

This clonotype occurred a few times. The V and J genes are TRBV5-4 and TRBJ2-5; 13 positions match TRBD2. Unmatched junction bases numbered 6, after V lost 2 bases and J lost 2 bases. The CDR3 sequence is 17 residues long. Germline values: CDR1 SGHNT, CDR2 YYREEE (reference sequence). The CDR3 reads CASSFSTSGRDQETQYF. The CDR3 DNA follows: TGTGCCAGCAGCTTCTCAACTAGCGGGAGGGATCAAGAGACCCAGTACTTC.